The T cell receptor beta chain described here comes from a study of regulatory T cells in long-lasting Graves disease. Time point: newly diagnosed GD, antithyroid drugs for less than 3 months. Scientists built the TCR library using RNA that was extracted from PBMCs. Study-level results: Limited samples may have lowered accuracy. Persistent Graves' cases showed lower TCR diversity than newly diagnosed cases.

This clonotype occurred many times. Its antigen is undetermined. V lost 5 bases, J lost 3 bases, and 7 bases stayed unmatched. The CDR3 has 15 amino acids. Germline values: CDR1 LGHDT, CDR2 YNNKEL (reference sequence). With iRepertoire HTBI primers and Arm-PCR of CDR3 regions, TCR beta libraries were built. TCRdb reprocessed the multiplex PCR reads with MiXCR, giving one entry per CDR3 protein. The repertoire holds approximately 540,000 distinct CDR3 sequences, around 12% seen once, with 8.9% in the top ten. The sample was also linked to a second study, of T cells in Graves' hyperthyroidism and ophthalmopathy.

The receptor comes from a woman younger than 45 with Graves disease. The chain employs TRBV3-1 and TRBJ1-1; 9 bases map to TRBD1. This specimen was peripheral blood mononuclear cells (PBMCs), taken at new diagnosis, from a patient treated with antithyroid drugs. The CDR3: CASSTGTGLDTEAFF. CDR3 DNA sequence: TGTGCCAGCAGCACCGGGACAGGGCTGGACACTGAAGCTTTCTTT.